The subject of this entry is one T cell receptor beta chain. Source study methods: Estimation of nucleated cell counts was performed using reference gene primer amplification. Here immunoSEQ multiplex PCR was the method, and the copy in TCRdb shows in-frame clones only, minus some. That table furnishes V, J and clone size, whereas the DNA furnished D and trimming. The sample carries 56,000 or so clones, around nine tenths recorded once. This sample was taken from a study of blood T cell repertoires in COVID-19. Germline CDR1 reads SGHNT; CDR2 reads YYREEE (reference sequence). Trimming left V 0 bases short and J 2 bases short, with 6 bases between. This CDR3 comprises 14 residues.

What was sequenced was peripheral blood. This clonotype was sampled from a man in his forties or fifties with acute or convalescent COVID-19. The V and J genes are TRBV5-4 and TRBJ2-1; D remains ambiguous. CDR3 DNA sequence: TGTGCCAGCAGCTTGGGGCCCCCCTACAATGAGCAGTTCTTC. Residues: CASSLGPPYNEQFF.